This T cell receptor beta chain was sequenced for a study of T cell repertoires in cytomegalovirus infection. Study-level findings and limits: HLA-C-restricted TCR beta clonotypes specific for CMV led the ex vivo response.

A single record per CDR3 protein comes from TCRdb applying MiXCR to the reads. Of under 250,000 distinct CDR3 sequences in the sample, around 6.6% are singletons; the top ten hold 5.5% to 6.5%. This clonotype was seen at least ten times. Its antigen is currently unknown. A much larger clone sits a single nucleotide away, making a read error possible. The specimen was PBMCs. This TCR was recovered from a human donor in good health (CMV status not recorded). Some clones in this sample may be carry-over from other donors' samples.

The CDR3 DNA reads as TGTGCCAGCAGCTCAGGGGCTGAAGCTTTCTTT. This codes for CASSSGAEAFF. This chain uses TRBV7-9 with TRBJ1-1, with TRBD1 as a possible D gene (6 bases). V was trimmed by 4 bases and J by 6 bases, leaving 6 bases between them. This CDR3 has 11 amino acids. Germline CDR1 and CDR2: SEHNR and FQNEAQ (reference sequence).